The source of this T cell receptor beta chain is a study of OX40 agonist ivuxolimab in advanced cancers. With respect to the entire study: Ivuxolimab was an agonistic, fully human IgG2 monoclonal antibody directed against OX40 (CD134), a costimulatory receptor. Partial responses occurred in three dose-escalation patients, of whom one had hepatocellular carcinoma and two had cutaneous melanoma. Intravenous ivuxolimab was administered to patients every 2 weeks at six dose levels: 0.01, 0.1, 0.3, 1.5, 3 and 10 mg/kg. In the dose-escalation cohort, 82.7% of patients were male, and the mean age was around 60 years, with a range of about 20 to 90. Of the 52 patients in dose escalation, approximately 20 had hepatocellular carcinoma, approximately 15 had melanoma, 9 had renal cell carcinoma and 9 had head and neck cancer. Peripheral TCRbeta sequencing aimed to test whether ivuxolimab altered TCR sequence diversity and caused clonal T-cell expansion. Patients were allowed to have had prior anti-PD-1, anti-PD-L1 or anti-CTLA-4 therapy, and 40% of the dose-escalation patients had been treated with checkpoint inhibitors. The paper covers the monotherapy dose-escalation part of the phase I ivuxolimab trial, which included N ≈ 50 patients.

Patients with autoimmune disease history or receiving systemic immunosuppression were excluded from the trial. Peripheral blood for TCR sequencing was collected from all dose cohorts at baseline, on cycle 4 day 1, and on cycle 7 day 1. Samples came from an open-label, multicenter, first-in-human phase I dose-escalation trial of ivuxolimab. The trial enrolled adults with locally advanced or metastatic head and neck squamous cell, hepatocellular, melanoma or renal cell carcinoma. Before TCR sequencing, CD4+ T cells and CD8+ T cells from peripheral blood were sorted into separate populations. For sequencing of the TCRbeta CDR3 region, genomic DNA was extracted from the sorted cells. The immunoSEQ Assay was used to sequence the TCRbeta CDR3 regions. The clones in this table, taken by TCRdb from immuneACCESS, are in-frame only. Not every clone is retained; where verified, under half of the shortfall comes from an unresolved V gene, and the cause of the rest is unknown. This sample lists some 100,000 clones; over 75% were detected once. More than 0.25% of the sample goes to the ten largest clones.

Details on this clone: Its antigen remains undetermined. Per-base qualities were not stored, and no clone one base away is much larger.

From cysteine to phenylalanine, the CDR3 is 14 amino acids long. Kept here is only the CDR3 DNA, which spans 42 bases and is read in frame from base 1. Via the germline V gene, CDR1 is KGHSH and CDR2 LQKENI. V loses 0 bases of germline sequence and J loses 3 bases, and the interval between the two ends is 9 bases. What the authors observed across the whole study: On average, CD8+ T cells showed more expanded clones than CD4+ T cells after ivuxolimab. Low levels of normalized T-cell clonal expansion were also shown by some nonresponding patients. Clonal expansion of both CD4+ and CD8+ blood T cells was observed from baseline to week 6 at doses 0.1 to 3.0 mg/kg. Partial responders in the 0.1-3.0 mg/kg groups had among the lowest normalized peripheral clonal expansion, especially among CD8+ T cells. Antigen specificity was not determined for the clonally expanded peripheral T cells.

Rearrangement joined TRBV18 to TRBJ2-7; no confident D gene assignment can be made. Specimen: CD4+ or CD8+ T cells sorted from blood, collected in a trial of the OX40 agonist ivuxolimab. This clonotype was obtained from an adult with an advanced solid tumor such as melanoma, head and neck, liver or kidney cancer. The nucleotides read TGTGCCAGCTCACCACCTTCCAAAATCTACGAGCAGTACTTC. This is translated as CASSPPSKIYEQYF. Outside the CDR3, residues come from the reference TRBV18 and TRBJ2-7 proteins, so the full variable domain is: NAGVMQNPRHLVRRRGQEARLRCSPMKGHSHVYWYRQLPEEGLKFMVYLQKENIIDESGMPKERFSAEFPKEGPSILRIQQVVRGDSAAYFCASSPPSKIYEQYFGPGTRLTVT.